These 18 T cell receptor beta chains came from one sample sequenced in a study of CD8 T cells in Susac syndrome. It was with random hexamers that roughly 0.5 to 1 ug RNA was reverse transcribed. TCRdb re-called the immunoSEQ multiplex PCR reads through MiXCR, storing one row per CDR3 protein. This sample carries around 280,000 distinct CDR3 sequences, about 91% of them seen once, and the ten largest clones take less than 0.08%. The sample taken for sequencing was CD4+ T cells from PBMCs. The receptors were sampled from a human donor with multiple sclerosis.

V usage is TRBV2 and J usage is TRBJ1-1, with D possibly TRBD1 on 5 matching bases. Per the germline V gene, CDR1 is SNHLY and CDR2 is FYNNEI. The CDR3 is made up of 11 amino acids. The V and J ends lost 4 bases and 7 bases respectively, with 7 bases between them. The CDR3 sequence: CASSGQIEAFF. DNA for the CDR3: TGTGCCAGCAGTGGACAGATTGAAGCTTTCTTT.

The CDR3 DNA reads as TGTGCCAGCAGTGAACGGGCAATCTTGCGATACGAGCAGTACTTC. Translating gives CASSERAILRYEQYF. The V and J genes are TRBV2 and TRBJ2-7; D gene uncertain. V lost 2 bases and J 4 bases, leaving 15 bases between the germline ends. Germline CDR1 SNHLY, CDR2 FYNNEI. The length of the CDR3 is 15 residues.

CDR3 nucleotides: TGCGCCAGCAGCCAAGATTCAGGGCTAGCGGGAGTCCCCGGGGAGCTGTTTTTT. This sequence encodes CASSQDSGLAGVPGELFF. The rearrangement joins TRBV4-3 to TRBJ2-2, with 10 bases lining up with TRBD2. The CDR3 extends over 18 amino acids. The ends lost 0 bases at V and 6 bases at J; junction bases unmatched: 10. From germline, CDR1 is LGHNA and CDR2 YSLEER.

This clonotype occurred once. The genes are TRBV6-1 and TRBJ2-7; 9 bases are a match to TRBD2. Germline V gene sequence: CDR1 MNHNS, CDR2 SASEGT. The CDR3 contains 16 residues. The trim removed 11 bases at V and 2 bases at J, leaving 16 bases unmatched. The CDR3 spells CALLGSGRLSTYEQYF. The CDR3 DNA sequence: TGTGCCTTACTGGGGAGCGGGAGGCTTTCAACCTACGAGCAGTACTTC.

The gene calls are TRBV9 and TRBJ1-4, with D possibly matching TRBD1 (5 bases). The CDR3 runs 15 residues. Trimming shortened V by 1 base and J by 7 bases, and 14 bases separated the two germline ends. Germline V gene lookup returns CDR1 SGDLS and CDR2 YYNGEE. The CDR3 is CASSVSGGPVEKLFF. The CDR3 DNA is TGTGCCAGCAGCGTATCCGGGGGACCCGTTGAAAAACTGTTTTTT.

The chain's CDR3 is CASSLIGIYGYTF. The CDR3 region has the DNA TGTGCCAGCAGCTTAATAGGAATCTATGGCTACACCTTC. The J gene is TRBJ1-2, the V gene TRBV11-2; D not resolved. Germline V gene data show CDR1 as SGHAT and CDR2 as FQNNGV. V lost 2 bases, J lost 4 bases, and 8 bases lay in between. The CDR3 length is 13 residues.

This clonotype was detected once. The rearrangement joins TRBV4-2 to TRBJ1-4, with 7 bases that match TRBD1. Germline V lookup: CDR1 LGHNA, CDR2 YNFKEQ. Trimming removed 0 bases from V and 7 bases from J; junction bases left unmatched: 14. The CDR3 spans 18 residues. The DNA of the CDR3 is TGTGCCAGCAGCCAAGAGGGCGGTTACGGGACAGATAGTGAAAAACTGTTTTTT. Translated: CASSQEGGYGTDSEKLFF.

For the CDR3, the DNA is TGTGCCAGCAGCTTGTCTTTTGTGGGAGGGACCTGGTTCTTC. This gives the protein CASSLSFVGGTWFF. The chain links TRBV5-6 to TRBJ2-1; TRBD2 aligns across 7 bases. The J segment lost 15 bases and the V segment lost 1 base, leaving 13 bases of the junction unmatched. Germline V gives CDR1 SGHDT, CDR2 YYEEEE. The CDR3 covers 14 residues.

The rearrangement joins TRBV6-2 or TRBV6-3 to TRBJ1-2; 7 bases are a match to TRBD1. This CDR3 contains 14 residues. After removal of 6 bases from V and 9 bases from J, the junction contained 13 bases not matched to a gene. The germline V gene encodes CDR1 MNHEY and CDR2 SVGEGT. CDR3: CASRRQGMLIRYTF. The CDR3 DNA follows: TGTGCCAGCAGGCGACAGGGAATGCTTATCCGCTACACCTTC.

The V gene is TRBV6-5, the J gene TRBJ2-7, with a possible D match to TRBD1 (5 bases). Deletions cut 6 bases from V and 4 bases from J, with 16 bases between. The CDR3 extends over 14 amino acids. Germline values: CDR1 MNHEY, CDR2 SVGAGI. The CDR3 protein is CASSRQPSMYEQYF. The DNA for the CDR3 is TGTGCCAGCAGCCGACAGCCCTCGATGTACGAGCAGTACTTC.

This clonotype appeared once. The J gene is TRBJ1-1, the V gene TRBV20-1; D is unclear. Trimming stripped 6 bases from V and 5 bases from J, with 19 bases between. CDR1 DFQATT and CDR2 SNEGSKA come from the germline V gene (reference sequence). The CDR3 totals 14 residues. The CDR3 coding sequence is TGCAGTGCCAGCGGGAAGGGCATCTTGACTGAAGCTTTCTTT. This codes for CSASGKGILTEAFF.

The chain carries TRBV7-9 and TRBJ2-1; TRBD2 agrees at 10 bases. Trimming took 0 bases from V and 5 from J; bases not matched to a gene: 4. The CDR3 loop spans 16 amino acids. Germline loops: CDR1 SEHNR, CDR2 FQNEAQ (reference sequence). CDR3 in amino acids: CASSLASGGAHNEQFF. CDR3 DNA sequence: TGTGCCAGCAGCTTAGCGAGCGGGGGGGCCCACAATGAGCAGTTCTTC.

The chain recombines TRBV20-1 with TRBJ1-1; tentatively, D is TRBD1 (5 bases). V was shortened by 1 base and J by 4 bases, with 22 bases between the two germline ends. CDR3 size: 17 residues. Germline V gene data show CDR1 as DFQATT and CDR2 as SNEGSKA (reference sequence). The CDR3 DNA follows: TGCAGTGCTAGAGGGGAGGGGCCGACCCCGACGGGCACTGAAGCTTTCTTT. Translation: CSARGEGPTPTGTEAFF.

The rearrangement joins TRBV12-5 to TRBJ2-2; D is perhaps TRBD1 or TRBD2 (5 bases each). Germline CDR1 and CDR2: LGHNT and FRNRAP. The length of the CDR3 is 16 residues. Trimming stripped 3 bases from V and 6 bases from J, with 17 bases between. CDR3 residues: CASGFPRDLPAGELFF. The CDR3 nucleotides are TGTGCTAGTGGTTTCCCCCGGGACCTCCCCGCCGGGGAGCTGTTTTTT.

The chain is built from TRBV20-1 and TRBJ2-1; 7 bases are shared with TRBD2. The length of the CDR3 is 11 residues. The germline CDR1 and CDR2 sequences are DFQATT and SNEGSKA (reference sequence). V was pared by 0 bases and J by 14 bases, with 4 bases of the junction left unmatched. The CDR3 sequence is CSARDGRSEFF. DNA of the CDR3: TGCAGTGCTAGAGACGGGAGGTCGGAGTTCTTC.

The chain carries TRBV5-1 and TRBJ1-1; 9 bases are a match to TRBD1. The CDR3 spans 15 residues. V dropped 0 bases and J dropped 6; count of bases not matched to a gene: 6. The germline CDR1 and CDR2 sequences are SGHRS and YFSETQ. CDR3 in DNA: TGCGCCAGCAGCTTGGAGGGACAGGGCCCATCTGAAGCTTTCTTT. This gives the protein CASSLEGQGPSEAFF.

The CDR3 protein is CASSFMDTGKSRTEAFF. CDR3 DNA sequence: TGTGCCAGCAGCTTTATGGATACAGGAAAATCTCGCACTGAAGCTTTCTTT. The rearrangement joins TRBV7-9 to TRBJ1-1; tentative D call: TRBD1 (5 bases). V lost 3 bases to trimming and J lost 4 bases, with 21 bases between them. CDR3 length: 17 amino acids. Germline V CDR1 and CDR2: SEHNR, FQNEAQ (reference sequence).

This chain uses TRBV5-1 with TRBJ1-2; the D gene is possibly TRBD1 (5 bases). The V gene's germline CDR1 is SGHRS and CDR2 YFSETQ. There are 16 residues in the CDR3. Trimming removed 7 bases from V and 0 bases from J, with 19 bases in between. This CDR3 reads CASQRTQGRANYGYTF. The CDR3 DNA is TGCGCCAGCCAACGGACCCAGGGTCGAGCTAACTATGGCTACACCTTC.